This is a list of T cell receptor beta chains from one sample in a study of T cell responses to AZD1222 COVID-19 vaccine. Data came from immunoSEQ multiplex PCR; TCRdb stores just in-frame clones and leaves some out. The sample carries roughly 40,000 clones, 90% recorded once. Sequenced here: peripheral blood, sampled 28 days after the second AZD1222 dose. The receptor source for this set is an adult who received the AZD1222 COVID-19 vaccine. Both conserved end residues are part of each CDR3. D genes are given only for firm matches.

J gene | D gene | V gene | CDR3 protein | CDR3 DNA
TRBJ2-7 | TRBD2 | TRBV15 | CATSRGSLGLAGEQYF | TGTGCCACCAGCAGAGGCTCGCTGGGACTAGCGGGGGAGCAGTACTTC
TRBJ2-1 | . | TRBV9 | CASRSGGVRHSYNEQFF | TGTGCCAGCAGGTCCGGTGGGGTGAGACACTCCTACAATGAGCAGTTCTTC
TRBJ1-1 | . | TRBV28 | CASRLPGDGTEAFF | TGTGCCAGCAGACTACCAGGGGACGGCACTGAAGCTTTCTTT
TRBJ2-2 | TRBD2 | TRBV9 | CASSRTSGGLGTGELFF | TGTGCCAGCAGCCGGACTAGCGGGGGCCTGGGCACCGGGGAGCTGTTTTTT
TRBJ1-1 | . | TRBV5-6 | CASSLGAASGAFF | TGTGCCAGCAGCTTGGGAGCGGCTTCTGGGGCTTTCTTT
TRBJ2-1 | . | TRBV29-1 | CSALSRSSYNEQFF | TGCAGCGCCCTAAGTCGGAGCTCCTACAATGAGCAGTTCTTC
TRBJ2-1 | . | TRBV5-6 | CASSPLNAVQFF | TGTGCCAGCAGTCCACTCAACGCCGTGCAGTTCTTC
TRBJ1-2 | . | TRBV6-5 | CASSYSEVNYGYTF | TGTGCCAGCAGTTACTCTGAAGTAAACTATGGCTACACCTTC
TRBJ2-3 | TRBD2 | TRBV3-1/TRBV3-2 | CASSQAGLGFTDTQYF | TGTGCCAGCAGCCAAGCGGGACTAGGATTCACAGATACGCAGTATTTT
TRBJ2-5 | TRBD2 | TRBV7-6 | CASSLGVAGLQETQYF | TGTGCCAGCAGCTTAGGGGTAGCGGGGTTACAAGAGACCCAGTACTTC